The clone carrying this T cell receptor (beta chain) was seen a handful of times. The antigen remains unidentified. This entry comes from a study of human T cells and chemical hapten exposure. The wider study: Women made up most patients, who had alopecia areata, totalis or universalis. Whole-study results and caveats: DPC sensitization left the count of TCRs above 1 in 1000 unchanged. Expanded TCRs formed significantly more large CDR3 similarity clusters than controls.

Between the trimmed V and J ends, which lost 6 bases and 2 bases, there was a span of 14 bases. CDR1 is MNHNY and CDR2 is SVGAGI in the germline V gene (reference sequence). This CDR3 region has 14 residues. TCRdb passed the RACE reads through MiXCR, listing each CDR3 protein once. The sample carries under 200,000 distinct CDR3 sequences, roughly 15% recorded once. As to time point: patch test 1, 2 weeks after DPC sensitization. As to treatment: therapeutic diphenylcyclopropenone sensitization with weekly scalp DPC. The starting material, unfractionated whole blood, was used for total RNA extraction. V is TRBV6-6 and J is TRBJ2-7; D is possibly TRBD1 (6 bases). The sequence was obtained from a woman in her twenties or thirties with alopecia areata. Some clones in this sample may be carry-over from other donors' samples. This specimen consisted of whole blood, obtained in connection with sensitization to the hapten diphenylcyclopropenone (DPC). This CDR3 reads CASRPPGVTYEQYF. In DNA, the CDR3 is TGTGCCAGCAGACCCCCAGGGGTCACCTACGAGCAGTACTTC.